The 13 T cell receptor beta chains listed next were all sequenced from one sample in a study of T cells in Graves' hyperthyroidism and ophthalmopathy. Amplified TCR beta CDR3 regions came from RNA transcripts. First-round RT-PCR of the TCR CDR3 relied on the HTBI primer set. TCRdb re-analysed the multiplex PCR reads in MiXCR, keeping a single row per CDR3 protein. The sample has around 690,000 distinct CDR3 sequences; approximately 15% are singletons. The sample comprised blood. These receptors were obtained from a man in his forties or fifties with Graves' hyperthyroidism.

The chain uses TRBV5-1 and TRBJ1-5; 7 bases fit TRBD1. V lost 0 bases, J lost 2 bases, and 5 bases stayed unmatched. Germline assignment: CDR1 SGHRS and CDR2 YFSETQ. There are 16 residues in the CDR3. The CDR3 loop reads CASSLGIRGGNQPQHF. The DNA for the CDR3 is TGCGCCAGCAGCTTGGGTATCAGGGGGGGCAATCAGCCCCAGCATTTT.

This clonotype was recorded at least ten times. The chain couples TRBV28 to TRBJ2-7; D gene ambiguous. The germline gives CDR1 MDHEN, CDR2 SYDVKM. This CDR3 spans 13 amino acids. Deletions cut 6 bases from V and 3 bases from J, with 12 bases between. This chain's CDR3 is CASSPISRYEQYF. As DNA, the CDR3 is TGTGCCAGCAGCCCCATATCCCGCTACGAGCAGTACTTC.

V gene TRBV5-8 combines with J gene TRBJ1-3; D perhaps matches TRBD1 (5 bases). Trimming removed 4 bases at V and 1 base at J, with 12 bases between. The CDR3 loop spans 15 amino acids. Per the germline V gene, CDR1 is SGHTS and CDR2 is YDEGEE. DNA for the CDR3: TGTGCCAGCAGCCCTGACGGGGGATCTGGAAACACCATATATTTT. The encoded protein is CASSPDGGSGNTIYF.

This chain uses TRBV28 with TRBJ2-3; 9 bases are a match to TRBD2. The CDR3 totals 13 residues. Germline V lookup: CDR1 MDHEN, CDR2 SYDVKM. Trimming removed 3 bases from V and 14 bases from J; junction bases left unmatched: 9. The CDR3 here is CASSLSGGPQVYF. CDR3 sequence (DNA): TGTGCCAGCAGTTTGAGCGGGGGGCCCCAAGTGTATTTT. Drawing the rest from reference TRBV28 and TRBJ2-3, the complete variable domain is DVKVTQSSRYLVKRTGEKVFLECVQDMDHENMFWYRQDPGLGLRLIYFSYDVKMKEKGDIPEGYSVSREKKERFSLILESASTNQTSMYLCASSLSGGPQVYFGPGTRLTVL.

This clonotype was counted many times. The chain couples TRBV28 to TRBJ1-2, with unresolved D. The ends were cut back, 3 bases at V and 1 base at J, with 12 bases in the middle. Per germline, CDR1 MDHEN and CDR2 SYDVKM. This CDR3 is 15 amino acids long. This CDR3 is CASSFKETYNYGYTF. The CDR3 DNA is TGTGCCAGCAGTTTCAAAGAGACGTATAACTATGGCTACACCTTC.

The gene calls are TRBV11-2 and TRBJ2-7, with 13 bases aligning to TRBD2. The CDR3 length is 15 residues. The germline CDR1 and CDR2 sequences are SGHAT and FQNNGV. Trimming cost V 4 bases and J 5 bases; bases outside gene matches: 5. CDR3 nucleotides: TGTGCCAGCAGCTGGACTAGCGGGAGAGAGGACGAGCAGTACTTC. Amino acids: CASSWTSGREDEQYF. Full variable domain (remainder filled in from reference TRBV11-2 and TRBJ2-7): EAGVAQSPRYKIIEKRQSVAFWCNPISGHATLYWYQQILGQGPKLLIQFQNNGVVDDSQLPKDRFSAERLKGVDSTLKIQPAKLEDSAVYLCASSWTSGREDEQYFGPGTRLTVT.

This clonotype came up many times. The J gene is TRBJ2-2, the V gene TRBV2; no firm D call. The CDR3 is made up of 13 amino acids. Germline V lookup: CDR1 SNHLY, CDR2 FYNNEI. The V gene lost 1 base and the J gene lost 5 bases, with 5 bases spanning the gap. CDR3 residues: CASSEEVTGELFF. The CDR3 bases are TGTGCCAGCAGTGAAGAAGTAACCGGGGAGCTGTTTTTT.

This rearrangement joins TRBV4-1 to TRBJ2-3; D is tentatively TRBD1 or TRBD2 (5 bases each). The CDR3 is 14 residues long. Germline V gene data show CDR1 as MGHRA and CDR2 as YSYEKL. Trimming stripped 3 bases from V and 7 bases from J, with 14 bases between. The CDR3 here is CASSQGAPGYTQYF. In DNA, the CDR3 is TGCGCCAGCAGCCAGGGAGCTCCAGGGTATACGCAGTATTTT.

This chain joins TRBV30 and TRBJ1-6, with D hard to call. Germline V gene data show CDR1 as GTSNPN and CDR2 as SVGIG (reference sequence). V gave up 5 bases and J gave up 0 bases, with 8 bases separating them. CDR3 length equals 14 residues. This chain's CDR3 is CAWGRVSYNSPLHF. The CDR3 region has the DNA TGTGCCTGGGGCCGGGTCTCCTATAATTCACCCCTCCACTTT.

This clonotype was seen a few times. The chain uses TRBV19 and TRBJ2-1; TRBD2 agrees at 8 bases. The CDR3 sequence is 15 residues long. After removal of 5 bases from V and 4 bases from J, the junction contained 7 bases not matched to a gene. The V gene's germline CDR1 is LNHDA and CDR2 SQIVND (reference sequence). The CDR3 DNA follows: TGTGCCAGTAGTGTAAGCGGGAGACCTTACAATGAGCAGTTCTTC. Its translation is CASSVSGRPYNEQFF.

This clonotype was seen ten or more times. The chain is built from TRBV20-1 and TRBJ2-7, with unresolved D. From germline, CDR1 is DFQATT and CDR2 SNEGSKA (reference sequence). With 0 bases removed from V and 3 bases from J, the gap between germline ends came to 12 bases. CDR3 size: 14 residues. The CDR3 region is CSARDMATRYEQYF. For the CDR3, the DNA is TGCAGTGCTAGAGATATGGCTACTCGCTACGAGCAGTACTTC.

The chain has TRBV7-3 and TRBJ2-1; D uncertain. The germline gives CDR1 SGHTA, CDR2 FQGTGA. Trimming removed 5 bases from V and 9 bases from J, with 14 bases in between. This CDR3 has 13 amino acids. The CDR3 region has the DNA TGTGCCAGCAGCCCCCAGTCAGGCCGTGAGCAGTTCTTC. It translates to CASSPQSGREQFF.

For this clonotype: This may be a read error: a much more frequent sequence differs by one nucleotide. The CDR3 region has the DNA TGTGCCAGCCAGGATCCCTCCTATAATTCATCCCTCCACTTT. Protein sequence: CASQDPSYNSSLHF. The chain couples TRBV2 to TRBJ1-6; D is undetermined. Germline assignment: CDR1 SNHLY and CDR2 FYNNEI. CDR3 size: 14 residues.